This T cell receptor beta chain was retrieved from a study of blood T cell repertoires in COVID-19. CDR1 is LNHDA, CDR2 SQIVND, per germline (reference sequence). This CDR3 contains 14 residues. Trimming removed 4 bases from V and 6 bases from J; junction bases left unmatched: 8. Sequencing used immunoSEQ multiplex PCR; TCRdb keeps in-frame clones, though not all of them. The sample holds under 250,000 clones, roughly 80% seen once. While infection was still active, Seattle patients were enrolled and then followed longitudinally. The sequenced sample consisted of peripheral blood. The chain employs TRBV19 and TRBJ1-1, with 7 positions matching TRBD1. This sequence was found in a woman in her 70s with COVID-19, enrolled during active disease. Written as DNA, the CDR3 is TGTGCCAGTAGTACCCTAGACAGGGTTGCTGAAGCTTTCTTT. It yields the protein CASSTLDRVAEAFF.